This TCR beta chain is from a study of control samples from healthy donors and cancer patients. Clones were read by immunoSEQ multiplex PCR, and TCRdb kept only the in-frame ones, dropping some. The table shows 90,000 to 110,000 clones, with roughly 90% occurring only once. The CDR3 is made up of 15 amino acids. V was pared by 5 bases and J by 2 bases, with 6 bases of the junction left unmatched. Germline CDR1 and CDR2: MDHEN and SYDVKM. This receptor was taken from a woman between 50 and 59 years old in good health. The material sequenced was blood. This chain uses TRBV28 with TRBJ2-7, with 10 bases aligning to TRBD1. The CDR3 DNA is TGTGCCAGCAGTCCGGCCGGGACAGGGGCCTACGAGCAGTACGTC. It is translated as CASSPAGTGAYEQYV.